One sample yielded the 15 T cell receptor beta chains listed below, sequenced in a study of blood T cell repertoires in COVID-19. Only in-frame clones appear in the TCRdb table, and some are missing; sequencing was by immunoSEQ multiplex PCR. The table lists about 250,000 clones, about 90% of them singletons. Sequencing used peripheral blood. The receptors were gathered from a young man with active or convalescent COVID-19.

V is TRBV7-9 and J is TRBJ2-5; 7 bases match TRBD1. Germline CDR1 is SEHNR and CDR2 is FQNEAQ (reference sequence). This CDR3 has 14 amino acids. The V segment lost 3 bases and the J segment 2 bases; nucleotides outside the gene matches: 3. CDR3 DNA: TGTGCCAGCAGCTTCCCGACAGGGCAAGAGACCCAGTACTTC. Its translation is CASSFPTGQETQYF.

The chain couples TRBV7-2 to TRBJ1-5; 12 bases map to TRBD1. Germline lookup yields CDR1 SGHTA and CDR2 FQGNSA. The length of the CDR3 is 16 residues. Germline trimming cut 1 base from V and 10 bases from J; bases unmatched to any gene: 8. The CDR3 here is CASSLEGQGANGPQHF. The CDR3 nucleotides read TGTGCCAGCAGCTTAGAGGGACAGGGGGCGAACGGACCCCAGCATTTT.

This clone is a singleton in its sample. The chain employs TRBV11-2 and TRBJ1-1; TRBD1 matches 8 bases. The CDR3 totals 15 residues. V shed 5 bases and J 5 bases; nucleotides not matched to a gene: 10. Per germline, CDR1 SGHAT and CDR2 FQNNGV. The CDR3 DNA sequence: TGTGCCAGCAGCCCCGAGACAGGGGTTGAGACTGAAGCTTTCTTT. It encodes CASSPETGVETEAFF.

The genes are TRBV12-5 and TRBJ2-3; 7 bases map to TRBD2. The germline V gene has CDR1 LGHNT and CDR2 FRNRAP. The V gene end was trimmed by 5 bases and the J gene end by 5 bases; junction bases not matched to a gene: 7. The CDR3 is 14 residues long. As DNA, the CDR3 is TGTGCTAGTGGTCGGGATATAGCGGGAGATACGCAGTATTTT. This translates into CASGRDIAGDTQYF.

This chain uses TRBV15 with TRBJ1-1; a possible D gene is TRBD1 (6 bases). The V gene lost 5 bases and the J gene lost 3 bases, with 13 bases spanning the gap. This CDR3 spans 14 amino acids. Germline V gives CDR1 LNHNV, CDR2 YYDKDF (reference sequence). DNA for the CDR3: TGTGCCACCAGCTTCATGGACAGCTACACTGAAGCTTTCTTT. It yields the protein CATSFMDSYTEAFF.

This chain uses TRBV9 with TRBJ2-1, with 8 bases matching TRBD2. The CDR3 sequence is 15 residues long. The J segment lost 8 bases and the V segment lost 0 bases, leaving 7 bases of the junction unmatched. The germline V gene encodes CDR1 SGDLS and CDR2 YYNGEE. The CDR3 here is CASSVEAGEVDEQFF. CDR3 nucleotides: TGTGCCAGCAGCGTAGAAGCGGGAGAGGTAGATGAGCAGTTCTTC. Variable domain in full (rest from reference TRBV9 and TRBJ2-1): DSGVTQTPKHLITATGQRVTLRCSPRSGDLSVYWYQQSLDQGLQFLIQYYNGEERAKGNILERFSAQQFPDLHSELNLSSLELGDSALYFCASSVEAGEVDEQFFGPGTRLTVL.

Regarding this clone: At one of its ends the junction is not consistent with the germline gene, which may arise from a read error. This chain joins TRBV5-3 and TRBJ1-1; D is possibly TRBD1 (5 bases). TRBV5-3 is an ORF, and what it does is uncertain. CDR3 length: 15 amino acids. DNA for the CDR3: TGCGCCAGAAGCTTGGCCGACAGAGAGAACACTGAAGCTTTCTTT. This gives the protein CARSLADRENTEAFF.

The V gene is TRBV2, the J gene TRBJ1-1, with a weak D call TRBD1 (6 bases). Germline assignment: CDR1 SNHLY and CDR2 FYNNEI. V was shortened by 0 bases and J by 1 base, with 18 bases between the two germline ends. The CDR3 is 18 amino acids. The CDR3 protein is CASSEAGVTGWGNTEAFF. The CDR3 DNA sequence: TGTGCCAGCAGTGAAGCGGGGGTCACAGGGTGGGGGAACACTGAAGCTTTCTTT.

The chain is built from TRBV11-2 and TRBJ2-1, with D maybe TRBD2 (5 bases). CDR1 SGHAT and CDR2 FQNNGV come from the germline V gene. The V gene lost 5 bases and the J gene lost 5 bases, with 16 bases spanning the gap. The CDR3 sequence is 15 residues long. CDR3 bases: TGTGCCAGCAGCCCTGGAGCAGACTACAACAATGAGCAGTTCTTC. This gives the protein CASSPGADYNNEQFF.

The chain joins TRBV27 to TRBJ2-1, with a possible D match to TRBD2 (5 bases). CDR1 is MNHEY, CDR2 SMNVEV, per germline (reference sequence). The CDR3 covers 16 residues. The V and J ends lost 2 bases and 4 bases respectively, with 15 bases between them. CDR3 residues: CASSLLSSGSYNEQFF. CDR3 nucleotides: TGTGCCAGCAGTTTACTGTCATCGGGGTCTTACAATGAGCAGTTCTTC.

This clone has a handful of counts. The chain uses TRBV6-5 and TRBJ1-2; D gene uncertain. Germline CDR1 and CDR2: MNHEY and SVGAGI. This CDR3 region has 14 residues. Trimming stripped 4 bases from V and 4 bases from J, with 13 bases between. CDR3 nucleotide sequence: TGTGCCAGCAGTTCGGGTCAAGGCACCTATGGCTACACCTTC. Translation: CASSSGQGTYGYTF.

The chain is built from TRBV10-3 and TRBJ2-1; D remains unclear. V was trimmed by 1 base and J by 8 bases, leaving 12 bases between them. Germline values: CDR1 ENHRY, CDR2 SYGVKD. CDR3 length: 14 residues. CDR3 coding DNA: TGTGCCATCAGTGAGTACCAGATGGGCGATGAGCAGTTCTTC. This encodes CAISEYQMGDEQFF.

This clone was counted once. The chain uses TRBV9 and TRBJ1-1; D unresolved. CDR1 and CDR2 from the germline V gene are SGDLS and YYNGEE. Trimming pared 0 bases from V and 5 bases from J, leaving 17 bases between. The CDR3 runs to 16 residues. The CDR3 DNA reads TGTGCCAGCAGCGTAGGGGCGCCCCCTCGAACAACTGAAGCTTTCTTT. This sequence encodes CASSVGAPPRTTEAFF.

The chain employs TRBV7-9 and TRBJ1-6, with D perhaps TRBD1 (6 bases). Deletions cut 2 bases from V and 7 bases from J, with 9 bases between. The CDR3 covers 14 residues. Germline V gene sequence: CDR1 SEHNR, CDR2 FQNEAQ (reference sequence). The CDR3 reads CASSLLGANSPLHF. As DNA, the CDR3 is TGTGCCAGCAGCTTACTGGGGGCGAATTCACCCCTCCACTTT.

V usage is TRBV11-2 and J usage is TRBJ2-1, with 13 bases identical to TRBD2. The CDR3 is 15 residues long. Germline CDR1 and CDR2: SGHAT and FQNNGV. After removal of 3 bases from V and 12 bases from J, the junction contained 8 bases not matched to a gene. This chain's CDR3 is CASSFGLAGASGQFF. As DNA, the CDR3 is TGTGCCAGCAGCTTTGGACTAGCGGGAGCTTCCGGGCAGTTCTTC.